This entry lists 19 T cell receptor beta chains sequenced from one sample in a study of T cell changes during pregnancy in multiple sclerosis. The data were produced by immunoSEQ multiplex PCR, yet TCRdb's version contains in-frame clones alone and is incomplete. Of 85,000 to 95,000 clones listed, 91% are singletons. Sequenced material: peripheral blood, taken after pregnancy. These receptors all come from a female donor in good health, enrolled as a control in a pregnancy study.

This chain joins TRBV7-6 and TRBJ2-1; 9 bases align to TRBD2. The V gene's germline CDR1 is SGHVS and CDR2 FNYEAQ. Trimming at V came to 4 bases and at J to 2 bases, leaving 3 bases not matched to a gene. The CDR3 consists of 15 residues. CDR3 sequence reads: CASSSIAGAYNEQFF. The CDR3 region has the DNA TGTGCCAGCAGCTCAATAGCGGGGGCCTACAATGAGCAGTTCTTC. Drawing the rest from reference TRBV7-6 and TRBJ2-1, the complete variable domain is GAGVSQSPRYKVTKRGQDVALRCDPISGHVSLYWYRQALGQGPEFLTYFNYEAQQDKSGLPNDRFSAERPEGSISTLTIQRTEQRDSAMYRCASSSIAGAYNEQFFGPGTRLTVL.

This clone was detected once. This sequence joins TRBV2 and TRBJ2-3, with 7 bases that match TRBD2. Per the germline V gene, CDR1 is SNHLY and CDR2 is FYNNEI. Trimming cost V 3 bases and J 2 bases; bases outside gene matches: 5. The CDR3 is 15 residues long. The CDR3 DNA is TGTGCCAGCAGTGACGGACTAGTATACACAGATACGCAGTATTTT. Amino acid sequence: CASSDGLVYTDTQYF.

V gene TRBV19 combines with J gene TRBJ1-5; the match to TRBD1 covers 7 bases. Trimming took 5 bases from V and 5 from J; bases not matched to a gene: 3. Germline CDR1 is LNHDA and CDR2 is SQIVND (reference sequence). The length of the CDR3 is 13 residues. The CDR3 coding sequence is TGTGCCAGTAGTCGGACAGGAGATCAGCCCCAGCATTTT. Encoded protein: CASSRTGDQPQHF.

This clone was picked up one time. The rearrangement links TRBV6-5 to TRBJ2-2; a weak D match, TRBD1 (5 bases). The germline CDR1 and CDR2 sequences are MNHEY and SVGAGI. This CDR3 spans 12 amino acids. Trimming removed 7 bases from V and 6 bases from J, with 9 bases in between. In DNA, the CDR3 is TGTGCCAGCACCCGGACACCCGGGGAGCTGTTTTTT. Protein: CASTRTPGELFF.

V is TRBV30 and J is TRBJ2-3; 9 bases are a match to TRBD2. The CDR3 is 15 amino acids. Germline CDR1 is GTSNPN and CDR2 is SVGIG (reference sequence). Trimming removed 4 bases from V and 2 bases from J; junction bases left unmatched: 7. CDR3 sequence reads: CAWTSGAYYTDTQYF. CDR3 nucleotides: TGTGCCTGGACTAGCGGGGCTTATTACACAGATACGCAGTATTTT.

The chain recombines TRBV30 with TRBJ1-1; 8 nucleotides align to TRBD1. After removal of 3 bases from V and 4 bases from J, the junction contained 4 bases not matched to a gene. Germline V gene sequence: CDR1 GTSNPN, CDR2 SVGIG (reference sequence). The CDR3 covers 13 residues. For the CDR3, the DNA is TGTGCCTGGAGCCCCAGGGGGCCCACTGAAGCTTTCTTT. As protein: CAWSPRGPTEAFF.

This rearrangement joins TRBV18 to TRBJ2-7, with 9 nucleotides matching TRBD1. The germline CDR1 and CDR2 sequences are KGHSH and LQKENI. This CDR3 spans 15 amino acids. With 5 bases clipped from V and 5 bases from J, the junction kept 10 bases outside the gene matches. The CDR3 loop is CASSEPGQGSDEQYF. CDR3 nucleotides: TGTGCCAGCTCAGAGCCGGGACAGGGTTCCGACGAGCAGTACTTC.

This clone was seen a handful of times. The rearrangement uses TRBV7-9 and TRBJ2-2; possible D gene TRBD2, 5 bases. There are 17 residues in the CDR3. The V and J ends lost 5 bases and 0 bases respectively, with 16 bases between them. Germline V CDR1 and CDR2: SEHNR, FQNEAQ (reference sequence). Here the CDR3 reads CASSPPRGASNTGELFF. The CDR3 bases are TGTGCCAGCAGCCCCCCTCGGGGAGCATCGAACACCGGGGAGCTGTTTTTT.

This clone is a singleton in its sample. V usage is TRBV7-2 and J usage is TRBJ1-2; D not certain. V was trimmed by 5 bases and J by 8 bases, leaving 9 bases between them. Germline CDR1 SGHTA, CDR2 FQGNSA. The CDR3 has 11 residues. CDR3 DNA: TGTGCCAGCAGCCCGGCGGTAGGCTACACCTTC. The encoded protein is CASSPAVGYTF.

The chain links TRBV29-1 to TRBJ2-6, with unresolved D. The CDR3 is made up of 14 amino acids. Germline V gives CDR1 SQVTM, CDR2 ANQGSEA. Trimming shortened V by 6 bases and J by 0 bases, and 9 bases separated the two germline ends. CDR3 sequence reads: CSVPDTSGANVLTF. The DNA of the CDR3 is TGCAGCGTACCCGACACCTCTGGGGCCAACGTCCTGACTTTC.

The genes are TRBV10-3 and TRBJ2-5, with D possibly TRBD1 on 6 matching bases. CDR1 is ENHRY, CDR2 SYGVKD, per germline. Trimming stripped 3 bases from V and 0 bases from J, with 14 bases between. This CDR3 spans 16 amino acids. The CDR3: CAISDPVGAHQETQYF. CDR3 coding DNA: TGTGCCATCAGTGATCCAGTGGGGGCCCACCAAGAGACCCAGTACTTC.

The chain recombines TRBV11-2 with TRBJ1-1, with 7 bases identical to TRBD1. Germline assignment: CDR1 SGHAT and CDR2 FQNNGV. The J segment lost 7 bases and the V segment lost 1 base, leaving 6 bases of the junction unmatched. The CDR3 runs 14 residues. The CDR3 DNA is TGTGCCAGCAGCTTAGGACAGGGTCGTTATGAAGCTTTCTTT. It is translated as CASSLGQGRYEAFF.

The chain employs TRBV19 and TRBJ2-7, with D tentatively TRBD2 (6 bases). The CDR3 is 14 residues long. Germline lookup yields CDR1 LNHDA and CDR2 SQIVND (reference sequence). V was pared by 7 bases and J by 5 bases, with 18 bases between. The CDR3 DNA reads TGTGCCAGTAAAACCACTTGGGGAGGCCACGAGCAGTACTTC. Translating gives CASKTTWGGHEQYF.

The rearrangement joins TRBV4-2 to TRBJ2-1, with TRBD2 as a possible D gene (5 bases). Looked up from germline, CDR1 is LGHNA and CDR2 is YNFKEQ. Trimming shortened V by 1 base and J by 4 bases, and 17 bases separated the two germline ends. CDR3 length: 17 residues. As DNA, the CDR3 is TGTGCCAGCAGCCAAGTTGAATGGTCGGGAAAGTACAATGAGCAGTTCTTC. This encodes CASSQVEWSGKYNEQFF.

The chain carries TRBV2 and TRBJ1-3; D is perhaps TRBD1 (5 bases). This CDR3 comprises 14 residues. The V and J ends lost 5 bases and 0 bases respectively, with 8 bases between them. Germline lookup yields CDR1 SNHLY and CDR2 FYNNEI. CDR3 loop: CASSSGFSGNTIYF. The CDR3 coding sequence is TGTGCCAGCAGTTCAGGGTTCTCTGGAAACACCATATATTTT.

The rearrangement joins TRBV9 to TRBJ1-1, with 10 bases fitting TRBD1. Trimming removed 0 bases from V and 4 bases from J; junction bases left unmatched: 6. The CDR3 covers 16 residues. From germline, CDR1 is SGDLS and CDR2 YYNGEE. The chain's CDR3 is CASSVAAGQGGTEAFF. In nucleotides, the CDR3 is TGTGCCAGCAGCGTAGCCGCAGGACAGGGGGGCACTGAAGCTTTCTTT.

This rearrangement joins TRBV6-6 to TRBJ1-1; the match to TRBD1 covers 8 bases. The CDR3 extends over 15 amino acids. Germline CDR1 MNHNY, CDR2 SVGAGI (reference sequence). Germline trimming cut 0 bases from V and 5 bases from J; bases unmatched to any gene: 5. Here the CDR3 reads CASSYSQGARTEAFF. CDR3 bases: TGTGCCAGCAGTTACTCTCAGGGGGCGCGGACTGAAGCTTTCTTT.

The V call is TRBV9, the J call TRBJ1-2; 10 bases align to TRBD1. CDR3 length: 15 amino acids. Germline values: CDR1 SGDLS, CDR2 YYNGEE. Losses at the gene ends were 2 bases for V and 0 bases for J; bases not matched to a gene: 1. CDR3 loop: CASSVGTGANYGYTF. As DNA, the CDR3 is TGTGCCAGCAGCGTGGGGACAGGGGCTAACTATGGCTACACCTTC.

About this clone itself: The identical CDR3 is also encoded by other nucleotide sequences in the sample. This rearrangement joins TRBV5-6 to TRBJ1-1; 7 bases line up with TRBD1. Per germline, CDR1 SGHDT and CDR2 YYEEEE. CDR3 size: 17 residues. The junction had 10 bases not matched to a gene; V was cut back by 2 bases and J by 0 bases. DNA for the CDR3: TGTGCCAGCAGCTTCGGACAGGTGAGGGGGATGAACACTGAAGCTTTCTTT. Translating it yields CASSFGQVRGMNTEAFF.